The source of this T cell receptor (beta chain) is a study of cytomegalovirus exposure and HLA in healthy donors. Whole-study findings and limits: TCR association rates varied by HLA locus in a later analysis, with DRB1 highest and HLA-C lowest.

PCR amplification relied on 60 Vbeta primers (plus 13 Jbeta primers). How the authors handled the data: In a later analysis, of some 80 million unique beta chains, some 10 million appeared in at least two donors. TCRdb's copy holds only in-frame clones and misses some; the assay was immunoSEQ multiplex PCR. The V and J calls and the clone size are those of that table, but D and trimming were determined from the DNA. The sample shows 110,000 to 150,000 clones, just over 70% of them seen only once. In germline, CDR1 is MNHNS, CDR2 SASEGT. This CDR3 has 14 residues. The V end was cut by 7 bases, the J end by 5 bases, with 14 bases between. On this clone: Its specificity is not known.

The rearrangement uses TRBV6-1 and TRBJ1-4, with D unresolved. Sequenced: PBMCs. This TCR came from a woman aged 30 to 39 in good health and CMV-seronegative. This CDR3 is CASIRLANNEKLFF. CDR3 nucleotides: TGTGCCAGCATTAGATTAGCAAACAATGAAAAACTGTTTTTT.